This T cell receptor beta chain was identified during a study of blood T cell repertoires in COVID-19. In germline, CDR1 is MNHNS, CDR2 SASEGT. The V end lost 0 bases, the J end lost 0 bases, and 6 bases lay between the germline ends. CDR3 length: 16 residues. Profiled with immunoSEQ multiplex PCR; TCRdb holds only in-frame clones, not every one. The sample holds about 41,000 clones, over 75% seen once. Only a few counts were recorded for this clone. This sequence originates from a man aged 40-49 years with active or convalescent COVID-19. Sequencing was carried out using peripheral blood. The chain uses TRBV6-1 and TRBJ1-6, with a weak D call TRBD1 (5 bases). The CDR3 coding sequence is TGTGCCAGCAGTGAAGCAGGGGCCTCCTATAATTCACCCCTCCACTTT. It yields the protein CASSEAGASYNSPLHF.